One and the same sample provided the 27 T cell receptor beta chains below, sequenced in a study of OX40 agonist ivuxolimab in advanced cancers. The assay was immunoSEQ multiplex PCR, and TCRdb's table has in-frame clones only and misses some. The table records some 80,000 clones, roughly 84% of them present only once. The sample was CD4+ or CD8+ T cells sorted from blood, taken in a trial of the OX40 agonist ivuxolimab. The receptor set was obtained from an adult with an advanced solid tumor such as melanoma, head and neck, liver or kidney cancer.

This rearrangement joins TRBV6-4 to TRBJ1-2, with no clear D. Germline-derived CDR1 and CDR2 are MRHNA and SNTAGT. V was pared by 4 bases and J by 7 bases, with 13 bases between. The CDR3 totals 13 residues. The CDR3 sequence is CASSGIGLGGYTF. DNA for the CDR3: TGTGCCAGCAGTGGCATCGGGCTCGGTGGCTACACCTTC.

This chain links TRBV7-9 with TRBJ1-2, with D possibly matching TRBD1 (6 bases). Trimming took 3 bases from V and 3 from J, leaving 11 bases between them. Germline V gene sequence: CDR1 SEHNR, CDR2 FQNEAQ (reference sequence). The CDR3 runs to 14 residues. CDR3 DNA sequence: TGTGCCAGCAGCTTTTTCCCAGGGGACTATGGCTACACCTTC. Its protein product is CASSFFPGDYGYTF.

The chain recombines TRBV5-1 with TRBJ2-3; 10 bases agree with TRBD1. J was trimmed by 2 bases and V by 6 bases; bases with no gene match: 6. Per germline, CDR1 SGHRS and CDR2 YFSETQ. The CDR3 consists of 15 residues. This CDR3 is CASTSGQGVTDTQYF. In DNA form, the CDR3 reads TGCGCCAGCACCTCCGGACAGGGGGTCACAGATACGCAGTATTTT.

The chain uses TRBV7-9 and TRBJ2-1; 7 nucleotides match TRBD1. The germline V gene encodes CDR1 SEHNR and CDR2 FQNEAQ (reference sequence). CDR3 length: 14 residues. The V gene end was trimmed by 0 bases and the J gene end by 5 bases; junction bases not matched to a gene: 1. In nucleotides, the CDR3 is TGTGCCAGCAGCTTAGCCGGGACAGACAATGAGCAGTTCTTC. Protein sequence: CASSLAGTDNEQFF.

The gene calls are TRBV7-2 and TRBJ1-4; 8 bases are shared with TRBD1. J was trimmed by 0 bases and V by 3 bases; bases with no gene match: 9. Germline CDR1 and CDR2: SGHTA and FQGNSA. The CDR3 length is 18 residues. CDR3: CASSFERTGHATNEKLFF. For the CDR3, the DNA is TGTGCCAGCAGCTTCGAACGGACAGGGCACGCAACTAATGAAAAACTGTTTTTT.

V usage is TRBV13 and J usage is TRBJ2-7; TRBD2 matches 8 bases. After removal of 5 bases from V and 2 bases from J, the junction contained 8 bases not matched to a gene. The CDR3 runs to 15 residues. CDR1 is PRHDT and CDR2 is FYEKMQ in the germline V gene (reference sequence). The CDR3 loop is CASSNLAGATYEQYF. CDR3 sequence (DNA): TGTGCCAGCAGCAATCTAGCGGGCGCTACCTACGAGCAGTACTTC.

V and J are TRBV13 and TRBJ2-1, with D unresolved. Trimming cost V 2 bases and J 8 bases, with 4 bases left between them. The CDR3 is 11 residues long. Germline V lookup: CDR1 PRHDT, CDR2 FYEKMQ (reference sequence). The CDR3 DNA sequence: TGTGCCAGCAGCTTAACCCATGAGCAGTTCTTC. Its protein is CASSLTHEQFF.

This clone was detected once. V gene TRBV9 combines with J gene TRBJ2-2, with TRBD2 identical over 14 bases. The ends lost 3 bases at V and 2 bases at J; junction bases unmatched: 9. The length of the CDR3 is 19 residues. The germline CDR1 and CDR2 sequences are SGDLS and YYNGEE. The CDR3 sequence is CASSALAGLAGVNTGELFF. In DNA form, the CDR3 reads TGTGCCAGCAGCGCCCTTGCGGGACTAGCGGGAGTTAACACCGGGGAGCTGTTTTTT.

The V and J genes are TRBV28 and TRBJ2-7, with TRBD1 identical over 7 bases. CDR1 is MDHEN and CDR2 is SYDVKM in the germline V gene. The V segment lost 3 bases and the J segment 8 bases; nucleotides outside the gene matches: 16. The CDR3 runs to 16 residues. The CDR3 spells CASSLTGTAVSNKQYF. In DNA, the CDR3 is TGTGCCAGCAGTTTGACCGGGACAGCTGTATCCAATAAGCAGTACTTC.

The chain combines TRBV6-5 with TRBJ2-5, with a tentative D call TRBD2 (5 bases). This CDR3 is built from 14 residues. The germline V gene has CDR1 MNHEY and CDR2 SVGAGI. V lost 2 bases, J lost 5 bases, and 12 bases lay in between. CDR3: CASSYNRDRETQYF. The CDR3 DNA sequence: TGTGCCAGCAGTTACAATCGGGATAGGGAGACCCAGTACTTC.

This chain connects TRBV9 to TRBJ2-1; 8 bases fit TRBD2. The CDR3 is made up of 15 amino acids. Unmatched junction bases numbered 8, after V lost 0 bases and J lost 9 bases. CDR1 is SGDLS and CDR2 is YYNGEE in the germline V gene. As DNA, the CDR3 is TGTGCCAGCAGCGTAGTGGAGCGGGAGTTTGGTGAGCAGTTCTTC. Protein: CASSVVEREFGEQFF. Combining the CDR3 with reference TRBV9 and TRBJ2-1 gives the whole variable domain DSGVTQTPKHLITATGQRVTLRCSPRSGDLSVYWYQQSLDQGLQFLIQYYNGEERAKGNILERFSAQQFPDLHSELNLSSLELGDSALYFCASSVVEREFGEQFFGPGTRLTVL.

CDR3 sequence reads: CASSEGGSGANVLTF. CDR3 DNA: TGTGCCAGCAGTGAGGGCGGCTCTGGGGCCAACGTCCTGACTTTC. The chain couples TRBV25-1 to TRBJ2-6; no firm D call. Germline V gene lookup returns CDR1 MGHDK and CDR2 SYGVNS. The CDR3 is made up of 15 amino acids. Trimming removed 3 bases from V and 0 bases from J, with 6 bases in between.

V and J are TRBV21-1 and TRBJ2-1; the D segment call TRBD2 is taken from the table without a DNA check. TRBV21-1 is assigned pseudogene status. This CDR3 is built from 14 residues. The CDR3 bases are TGTGCCAGCAGGGTCGGTAAGACCTACAATGAGCAGTTCTTC. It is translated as CASRVGKTYNEQFF.

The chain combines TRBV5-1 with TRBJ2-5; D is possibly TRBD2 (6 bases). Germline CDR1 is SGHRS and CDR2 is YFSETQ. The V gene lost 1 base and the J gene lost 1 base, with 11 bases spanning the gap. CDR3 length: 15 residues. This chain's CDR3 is CASSLISGTQETQYF. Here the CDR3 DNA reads TGCGCCAGCAGCTTGATTAGCGGCACCCAAGAGACCCAGTACTTC.

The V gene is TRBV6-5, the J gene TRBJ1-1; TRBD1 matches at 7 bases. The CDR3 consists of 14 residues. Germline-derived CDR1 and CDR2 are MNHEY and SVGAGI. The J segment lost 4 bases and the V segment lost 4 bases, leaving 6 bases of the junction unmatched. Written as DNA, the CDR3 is TGTGCCAGCAGTTTCGAAGGGGGCGGCACTGAAGCTTTCTTT. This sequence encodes CASSFEGGGTEAFF.

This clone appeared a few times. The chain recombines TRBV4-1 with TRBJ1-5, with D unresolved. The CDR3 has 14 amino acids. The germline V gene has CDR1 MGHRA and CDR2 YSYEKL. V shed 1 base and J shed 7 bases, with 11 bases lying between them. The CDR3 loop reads CASSQAWQEQPQHF. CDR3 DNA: TGCGCCAGCAGCCAAGCCTGGCAGGAGCAGCCCCAGCATTTT.

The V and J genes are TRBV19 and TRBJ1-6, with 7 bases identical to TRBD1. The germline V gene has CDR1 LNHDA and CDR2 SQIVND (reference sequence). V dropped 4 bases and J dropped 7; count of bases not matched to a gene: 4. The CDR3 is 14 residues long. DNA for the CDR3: TGTGCCAGTAGTACAGACAGGGTGAATTCACCCCTCCACTTT. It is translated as CASSTDRVNSPLHF. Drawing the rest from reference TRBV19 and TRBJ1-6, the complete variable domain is DGGITQSPKYLFRKEGQNVTLSCEQNLNHDAMYWYRQDPGQGLRLIYYSQIVNDFQKGDIAEGYSVSREKKESFPLTVTSAQKNPTAFYLCASSTDRVNSPLHFGNGTRLTVT.

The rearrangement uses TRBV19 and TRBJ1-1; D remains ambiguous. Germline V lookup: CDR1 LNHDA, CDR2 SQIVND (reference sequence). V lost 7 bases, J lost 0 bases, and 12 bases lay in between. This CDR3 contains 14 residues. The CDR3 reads CASITRNMNTEAFF. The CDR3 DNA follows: TGTGCCAGTATAACGAGAAACATGAACACTGAAGCTTTCTTT.

This CDR3 reads CASSLLGLGGGDTQYF. DNA of the CDR3: TGTGCCAGCAGCTTACTAGGCCTTGGCGGTGGAGATACGCAGTATTTT. J is TRBJ2-3 and V is TRBV7-6, with D uncertain. The germline gives CDR1 SGHVS, CDR2 FNYEAQ. Trimming removed 2 bases at V and 5 bases at J, with 17 bases between. CDR3 length equals 16 residues.

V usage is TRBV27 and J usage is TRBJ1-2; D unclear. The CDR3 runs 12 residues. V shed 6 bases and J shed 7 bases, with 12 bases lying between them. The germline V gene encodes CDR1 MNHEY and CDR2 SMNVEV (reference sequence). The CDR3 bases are TGTGCCAGCAGCACCAGAGATGGTGGCTACACCTTC. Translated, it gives CASSTRDGGYTF.

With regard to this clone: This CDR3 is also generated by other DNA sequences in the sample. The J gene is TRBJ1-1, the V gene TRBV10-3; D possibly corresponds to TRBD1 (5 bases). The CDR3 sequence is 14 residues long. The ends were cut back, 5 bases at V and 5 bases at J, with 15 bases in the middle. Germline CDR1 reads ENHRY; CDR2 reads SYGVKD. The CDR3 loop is CAISHTTGRTEAFF. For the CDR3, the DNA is TGTGCCATCAGTCATACGACGGGGCGGACTGAAGCTTTCTTT.

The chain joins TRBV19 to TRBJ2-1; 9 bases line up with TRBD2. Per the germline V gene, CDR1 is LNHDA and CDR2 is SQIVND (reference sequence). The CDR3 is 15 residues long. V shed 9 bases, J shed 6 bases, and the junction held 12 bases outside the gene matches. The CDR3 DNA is TGTGCCAGCCGGTCAGCGGGAGGTAAAGCCAATGAGCAGTTCTTC. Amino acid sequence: CASRSAGGKANEQFF.

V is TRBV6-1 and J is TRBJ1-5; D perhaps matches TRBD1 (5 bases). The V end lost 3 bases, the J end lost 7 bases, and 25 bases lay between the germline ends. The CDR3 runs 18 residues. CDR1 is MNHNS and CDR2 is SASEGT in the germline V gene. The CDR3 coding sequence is TGTGCCAGCAGTGAGTGGGCAAGGCGCACAGGTATCAACCAGCCCCAGCATTTT. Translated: CASSEWARRTGINQPQHF.

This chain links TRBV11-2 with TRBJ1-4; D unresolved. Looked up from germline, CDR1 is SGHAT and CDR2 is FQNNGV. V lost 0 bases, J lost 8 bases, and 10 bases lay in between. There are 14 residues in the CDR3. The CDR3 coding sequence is TGTGCCAGCAGCTTAGATGGGAGTGGGGAAAAACTGTTTTTT. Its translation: CASSLDGSGEKLFF.

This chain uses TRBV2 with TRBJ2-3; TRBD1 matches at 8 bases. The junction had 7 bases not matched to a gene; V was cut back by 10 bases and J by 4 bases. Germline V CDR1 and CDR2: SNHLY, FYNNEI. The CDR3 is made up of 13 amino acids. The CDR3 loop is CAIGQGGPDTQYF. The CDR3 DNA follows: TGTGCCATCGGACAGGGTGGTCCAGATACGCAGTATTTT. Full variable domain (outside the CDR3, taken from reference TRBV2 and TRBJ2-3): EPEVTQTPSHQVTQMGQEVILRCVPISNHLYFYWYRQILGQKVEFLVSFYNNEISEKSEIFDDQFSVERPDGSNFTLKIRSTKLEDSAMYFCAIGQGGPDTQYFGPGTRLTVL.

CDR3 bases: TGCGCCAGCAGCCAAGGCCGACAGGGGGCTCGCAATGAGCAGTTCTTC. Amino acids: CASSQGRQGARNEQFF. This sequence joins TRBV4-1 and TRBJ2-1; 10 bases agree with TRBD1. Germline CDR1 reads MGHRA; CDR2 reads YSYEKL. With 1 base clipped from V and 6 bases from J, the junction kept 6 bases outside the gene matches. The CDR3 totals 16 residues.

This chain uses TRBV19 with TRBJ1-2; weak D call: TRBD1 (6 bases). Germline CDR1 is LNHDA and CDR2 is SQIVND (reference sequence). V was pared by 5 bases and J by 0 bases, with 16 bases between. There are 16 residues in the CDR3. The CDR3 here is CASSSLGARANYGYTF. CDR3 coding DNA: TGTGCCAGTAGTTCCCTGGGGGCCAGAGCTAACTATGGCTACACCTTC.